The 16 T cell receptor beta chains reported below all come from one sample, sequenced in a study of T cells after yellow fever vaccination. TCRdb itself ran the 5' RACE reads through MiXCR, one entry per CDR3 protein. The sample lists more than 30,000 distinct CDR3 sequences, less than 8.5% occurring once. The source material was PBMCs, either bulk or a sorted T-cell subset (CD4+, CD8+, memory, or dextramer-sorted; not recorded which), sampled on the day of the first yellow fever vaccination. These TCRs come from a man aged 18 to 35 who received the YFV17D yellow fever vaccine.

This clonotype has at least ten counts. Here the CDR3 reads CASSRLVSGSYNEQFF. The CDR3 DNA reads as TGTGCCAGCAGTCGCCTGGTAAGCGGGTCCTACAATGAGCAGTTCTTC. The V call is TRBV27, the J call TRBJ2-1; possible D gene TRBD2, 6 bases. The CDR3 runs to 16 residues. V was pared by 5 bases and J by 1 base, with 15 bases between. Germline assignment: CDR1 MNHEY and CDR2 SMNVEV (reference sequence).

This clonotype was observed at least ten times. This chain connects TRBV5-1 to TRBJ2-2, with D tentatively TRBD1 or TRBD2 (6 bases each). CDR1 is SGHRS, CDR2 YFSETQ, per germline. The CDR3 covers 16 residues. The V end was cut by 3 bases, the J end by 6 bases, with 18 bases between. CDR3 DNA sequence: TGCGCCAGCAGCTCGGGGGACACCTTCTCCCCCGGGGAGCTGTTTTTT. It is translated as CASSSGDTFSPGELFF.

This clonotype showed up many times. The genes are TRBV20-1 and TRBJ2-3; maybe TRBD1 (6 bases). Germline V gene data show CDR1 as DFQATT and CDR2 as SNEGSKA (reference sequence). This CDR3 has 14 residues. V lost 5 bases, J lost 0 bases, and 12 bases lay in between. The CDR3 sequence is CSAVPGQSTDTQYF. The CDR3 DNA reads TGCAGTGCTGTCCCGGGACAAAGCACAGATACGCAGTATTTT.

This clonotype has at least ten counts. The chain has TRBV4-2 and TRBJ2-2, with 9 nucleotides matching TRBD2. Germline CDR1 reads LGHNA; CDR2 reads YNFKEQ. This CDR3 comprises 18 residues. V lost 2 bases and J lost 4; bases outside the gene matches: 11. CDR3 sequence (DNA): TGTGCCAGCAGCCAACGTCTAGCGGGGATCTTGGGCACCGGGGAGCTGTTTTTT. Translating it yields CASSQRLAGILGTGELFF.

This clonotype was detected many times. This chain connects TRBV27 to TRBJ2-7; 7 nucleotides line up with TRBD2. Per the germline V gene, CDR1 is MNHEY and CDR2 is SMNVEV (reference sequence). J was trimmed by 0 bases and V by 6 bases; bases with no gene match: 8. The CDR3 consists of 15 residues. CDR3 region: CASSRSGALSYEQYV. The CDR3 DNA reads TGTGCCAGCAGCCGAAGCGGGGCCCTCTCCTACGAGCAGTACGTC.

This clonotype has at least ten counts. CDR3 sequence: CATSDSGAGNYGYTF. CDR3 nucleotides: TGTGCCACCAGTGATTCCGGGGCGGGAAACTATGGCTACACCTTC. The chain has TRBV24-1 and TRBJ1-2; D perhaps matches TRBD1 (5 bases). The germline V gene encodes CDR1 KGHDR and CDR2 SFDVKD. The CDR3 runs to 15 residues. The V gene lost 2 bases and the J gene lost 2 bases, with 11 bases spanning the gap.

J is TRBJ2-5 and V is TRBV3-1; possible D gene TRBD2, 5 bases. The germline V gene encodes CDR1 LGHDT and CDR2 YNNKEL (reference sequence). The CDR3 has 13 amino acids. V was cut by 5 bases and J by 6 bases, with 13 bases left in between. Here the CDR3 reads CASSFRGKKTQYF. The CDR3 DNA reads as TGTGCCAGCAGCTTCCGGGGTAAAAAGACCCAGTACTTC.

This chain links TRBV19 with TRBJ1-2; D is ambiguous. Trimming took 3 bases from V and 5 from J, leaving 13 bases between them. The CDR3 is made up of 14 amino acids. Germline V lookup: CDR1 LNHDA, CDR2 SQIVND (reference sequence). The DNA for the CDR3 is TGTGCCAGTAGTATCGATTGGGCAGAATATGGCTACACCTTC. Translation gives CASSIDWAEYGYTF.

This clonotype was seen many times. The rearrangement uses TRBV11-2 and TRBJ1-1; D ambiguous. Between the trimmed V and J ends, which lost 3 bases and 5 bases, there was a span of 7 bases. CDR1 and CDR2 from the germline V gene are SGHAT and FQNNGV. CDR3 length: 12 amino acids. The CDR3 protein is CASSFGETEAFF. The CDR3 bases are TGTGCCAGCAGCTTTGGGGAAACTGAAGCTTTCTTT.

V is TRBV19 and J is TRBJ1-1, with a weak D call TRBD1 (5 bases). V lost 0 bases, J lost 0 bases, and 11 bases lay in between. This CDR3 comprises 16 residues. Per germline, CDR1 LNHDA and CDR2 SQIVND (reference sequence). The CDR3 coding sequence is TGTGCCAGTAGTATAGAGGGGGGAAACTTGAACACTGAAGCTTTCTTT. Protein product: CASSIEGGNLNTEAFF. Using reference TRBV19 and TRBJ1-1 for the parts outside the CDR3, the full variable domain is DGGITQSPKYLFRKEGQNVTLSCEQNLNHDAMYWYRQDPGQGLRLIYYSQIVNDFQKGDIAEGYSVSREKKESFPLTVTSAQKNPTAFYLCASSIEGGNLNTEAFFGQGTRLTVV.

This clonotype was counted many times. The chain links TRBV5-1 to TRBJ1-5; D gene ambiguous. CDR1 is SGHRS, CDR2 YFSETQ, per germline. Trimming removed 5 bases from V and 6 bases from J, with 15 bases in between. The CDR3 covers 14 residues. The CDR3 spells CASSPEGGSQPQHF. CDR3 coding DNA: TGCGCCAGCAGTCCGGAGGGAGGAAGTCAGCCCCAGCATTTT.

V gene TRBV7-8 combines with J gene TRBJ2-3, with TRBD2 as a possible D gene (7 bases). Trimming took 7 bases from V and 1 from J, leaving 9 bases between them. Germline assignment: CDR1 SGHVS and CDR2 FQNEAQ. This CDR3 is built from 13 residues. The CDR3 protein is CASNGGRTDTQYF. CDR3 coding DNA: TGTGCCAGCAACGGGGGGCGCACAGATACGCAGTATTTT.

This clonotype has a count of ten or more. The CDR3 loop is CASSLVGAVYYEQYF. The CDR3 DNA reads TGTGCCAGCAGCTTGGTTGGGGCTGTTTACTACGAGCAGTACTTC. This chain uses TRBV11-2 with TRBJ2-7, with D perhaps TRBD1 (5 bases). The germline V gene has CDR1 SGHAT and CDR2 FQNNGV. There are 15 residues in the CDR3. Trimming removed 3 bases from V and 3 bases from J, with 15 bases in between.

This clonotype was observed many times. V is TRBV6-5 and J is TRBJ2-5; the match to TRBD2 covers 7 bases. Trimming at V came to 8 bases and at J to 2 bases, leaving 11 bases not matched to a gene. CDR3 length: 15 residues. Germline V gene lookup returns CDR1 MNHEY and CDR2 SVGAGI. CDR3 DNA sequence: TGTGCCAGCGAGACCTTACTCGGGGGGCAAGAGACCCAGTACTTC. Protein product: CASETLLGGQETQYF.

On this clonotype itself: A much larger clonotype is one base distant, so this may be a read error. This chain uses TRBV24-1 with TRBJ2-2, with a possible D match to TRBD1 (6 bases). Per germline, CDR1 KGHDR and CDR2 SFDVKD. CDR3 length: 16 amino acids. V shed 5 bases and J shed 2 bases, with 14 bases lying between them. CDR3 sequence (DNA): TGTGCCACCAGTGGTTCGGGCAGGGGAAACACCGGGGAGCTGTTTTTT. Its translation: CATSGSGRGNTGELFF.

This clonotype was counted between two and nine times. CDR3 sequence reads: CASSPTMSGGGETQYF. CDR3 bases: TGTGCCAGCAGCCCGACAATGAGCGGGGGGGGAGAGACCCAGTACTTC. The chain employs TRBV5-5 and TRBJ2-5; 10 bases are a match to TRBD2. Per germline, CDR1 SGHKS and CDR2 YYEKEE (reference sequence). The V and J ends lost 4 bases and 4 bases, in that order; junction bases with no gene match: 10. The CDR3 spans 16 residues.